The sequence of this T cell receptor beta chain was determined in a study of response to subunit inactivated influenza vaccine. Overall study results and limits: Each seasonal flu vaccination may recruit only limited new T cells, authors suggested.

MiXCR was run by TCRdb on the RT-PCR reads, yielding one entry per CDR3 protein. The table shows 500,000 to 600,000 distinct CDR3 sequences, with 7.6% occurring only once. A word on this clonotype: What it recognizes is unknown.

The clonotype comes from a man between 50 and 75 years old who received an inactivated influenza vaccine. The sample in question was PBMCs from blood, obtained approximately 25 months after vaccination.

The CDR3 spells CAWRTRTGTEGANVLTF. The CDR3 coding sequence is TGTGCCTGGAGGACTCGGACAGGGACTGAAGGGGCCAACGTCCTGACTTTC. V gene TRBV30 combines with J gene TRBJ2-6; 8 nucleotides align to TRBD1. V lost 3 bases and J lost 4; bases outside the gene matches: 11. CDR1 is GTSNPN, CDR2 SVGIG, per germline (reference sequence). The CDR3 length is 17 residues.